This T cell receptor (beta chain) was found in a study of cytomegalovirus exposure and HLA in healthy donors. After removal of 7 bases from V and 4 bases from J, the junction contained 0 bases not matched to a gene. Germline V gene lookup returns CDR1 MNHEY and CDR2 SVGAGI. This CDR3 is 11 amino acids long. Primers: 60 Vbeta forward and 13 Jbeta reverse. This table comes from immunoSEQ multiplex PCR, and its TCRdb copy is limited to in-frame clones, with some not included. Of 180,000 or so clones listed, 60% to 85% are singletons. This clone was seen a handful of times. Sequencing was carried out using PBMCs. The TCR originated in a man aged 18 to 29 in good health and CMV-seronegative. The V gene is TRBV6-5, the J gene TRBJ2-7; TRBD2 matches 8 bases. The CDR3: CASTGGYEQYF. Written as DNA, the CDR3 is TGTGCCAGCACGGGGGGGTACGAGCAGTACTTC.